The clone carrying this TCR beta chain was observed a single time. The antigen is unknown. The data originate from a study of cytomegalovirus exposure and HLA in healthy donors. Study overall: Early release data held some 80 million unique TCRs from HLA-typed donors.

Trimming took 7 bases from V and 0 from J; bases not matched to a gene: 5. The V gene's germline CDR1 is SQVTM and CDR2 ANQGSEA. There are 13 residues in the CDR3. The PCR was carried out with 60 Vbeta primers and 13 Jbeta primers. Libraries were prepared by immunoSEQ multiplex PCR; TCRdb keeps only in-frame clonotypes and omits some of them. In the table there are roughly 150,000 clones, over 75% of which are singletons. Regarding the study as a whole: The classifier reportedly diagnosed cytomegalovirus status with high sensitivity and specificity. HLA allele associations emerged for around 16,000 TCR beta sequences in a later analysis, at 0.05 false discovery rate.

This receptor was taken from a man aged 25-45 years in good health and CMV-seropositive. The sample consisted of PBMCs. V is TRBV29-1 and J is TRBJ2-5; 7 nucleotides line up with TRBD1. This chain's CDR3 is CSARGTDQETQYF. In nucleotides, the CDR3 is TGCAGCGCCCGAGGGACAGACCAAGAGACCCAGTACTTC.